Presented here are 10 T cell receptor beta chains from one specimen sequenced in a study of Tregs in tolerant kidney transplant recipients. Related graft donors supplied nonmyeloablative bone marrow transplants, and mixed chimerism was transient. The protocol was immunoSEQ multiplex PCR, while the TCRdb copy is restricted to in-frame clones and leaves out a portion. The sample has approximately 50,000 clones, around 90% seen once. The input for sequencing was CD8+ T cells from blood (PBMCs), taken 24 months after the transplant. The receptors were gathered from a human patient who received a combined kidney and bone marrow transplant. A share of the T cells may be of graft donor origin.

This clone was found a few times. The chain uses TRBV7-9 and TRBJ2-2; D gene ambiguous. The CDR3 covers 15 residues. Trimming stripped 1 base from V and 4 bases from J, with 10 bases between. From germline, CDR1 is SEHNR and CDR2 FQNEAQ (reference sequence). This chain's CDR3 is CASSLVEVVTGELFF. DNA of the CDR3: TGTGCCAGCAGCTTAGTTGAGGTGGTCACCGGGGAGCTGTTTTTT.

V and J are TRBV12-5 and TRBJ2-1; D gene ambiguous. With 6 bases removed from V and 5 bases from J, the gap between germline ends came to 11 bases. Per germline, CDR1 LGHNT and CDR2 FRNRAP. This CDR3 comprises 13 residues. The CDR3 protein is CASGHSLDNEQFF. The CDR3 region has the DNA TGTGCTAGTGGCCACTCACTCGACAATGAGCAGTTCTTC.

The CDR3: CASSFGLAAYEQYF. The CDR3, as DNA: TGTGCCAGCAGTTTCGGACTAGCGGCCTACGAGCAGTACTTC. The V gene is TRBV28, the J gene TRBJ2-7, with 10 nucleotides matching TRBD2. V lost 3 bases and J lost 2; bases outside the gene matches: 1. Looked up from germline, CDR1 is MDHEN and CDR2 is SYDVKM. This CDR3 spans 14 amino acids.

This chain connects TRBV2 to TRBJ1-2, with 9 nucleotides matching TRBD1. The ends lost 7 bases at V and 4 bases at J; junction bases unmatched: 16. CDR1 and CDR2 from the germline V gene are SNHLY and FYNNEI. The length of the CDR3 is 17 residues. CDR3 nucleotide sequence: TGTGCCAGCATCTTAACCGGGACAGGGATCGCAGTCTATGGCTACACCTTC. It is translated as CASILTGTGIAVYGYTF. Full variable domain (rest looked up from reference TRBV2 and TRBJ1-2): EPEVTQTPSHQVTQMGQEVILRCVPISNHLYFYWYRQILGQKVEFLVSFYNNEISEKSEIFDDQFSVERPDGSNFTLKIRSTKLEDSAMYFCASILTGTGIAVYGYTFGSGTRLTVV.

The chain employs TRBV30 and TRBJ2-7, with D perhaps matching TRBD1 (6 bases). This CDR3 region has 15 residues. V lost 2 bases and J 3 bases, leaving 17 bases between the germline ends. Germline V gene lookup returns CDR1 GTSNPN and CDR2 SVGIG (reference sequence). CDR3 amino acids: CAWSTTGPHLYEQYF. DNA for the CDR3: TGTGCCTGGAGTACCACAGGGCCCCACCTCTACGAGCAGTACTTC.

V usage is TRBV9 and J usage is TRBJ1-4; D unresolved. CDR1 and CDR2 from the germline V gene are SGDLS and YYNGEE. Trimming removed 0 bases from V and 4 bases from J, with 10 bases in between. The CDR3 runs to 15 residues. The CDR3, as DNA: TGTGCCAGCAGCGTAGGTTCCCAACATAATGAAAAACTGTTTTTT. Its translation: CASSVGSQHNEKLFF.

The genes are TRBV11-3 and TRBJ2-7; 9 bases agree with TRBD1. Germline V CDR1 and CDR2: SGHNT, YENEEA. This CDR3 is 15 amino acids long. With 3 bases clipped from V and 6 bases from J, the junction kept 9 bases outside the gene matches. The CDR3 protein is CASSFLQGAQREQYF. The CDR3 nucleotides are TGTGCCAGCAGCTTTTTACAGGGGGCACAACGCGAGCAGTACTTC.

This sequence joins TRBV19 and TRBJ2-5; TRBD1 matches at 8 bases. Per the germline V gene, CDR1 is LNHDA and CDR2 is SQIVND (reference sequence). V shed 4 bases, J shed 5 bases, and the junction held 9 bases outside the gene matches. CDR3 length equals 15 residues. The CDR3 protein is CASSNYPGGRETQYF. CDR3 bases: TGTGCCAGTAGTAACTACCCAGGGGGCAGGGAGACCCAGTACTTC.

With respect to this clone: Mismatch with germline at one junction end may stem from a read error. This same CDR3 is encoded by further DNA sequences in the sample. V is TRBV4-3 and J is TRBJ1-6; TRBD1 might be the D (5 bases). In germline, CDR1 is LGHNA, CDR2 YSLEER. There are 16 residues in the CDR3. The CDR3 is CASSQEWRAGNSPLHF. The CDR3 DNA reads as TGCGCCAGCAGCCAAGAGTGGAGGGCAGGGAATTCCCCCCTCCACTTT.

V and J are TRBV1 and TRBJ2-3; the table's D call of TRBD2 was not tested on the DNA. TRBV1 is recorded as a pseudogene. This CDR3 comprises 16 residues. The CDR3 here is CTSRPLASPSTDTQYF. The CDR3, as DNA: TGCACCAGCAGACCACTAGCCTCACCTAGCACAGATACGCAGTATTTT.